What follows is one T cell receptor (beta chain) and its context. These data originate in a study of CD4 and CD8 cells across lung adenocarcinoma regions. Localized lung adenocarcinoma, a non-small cell lung cancer, affected the donors. The CDR3 is 16 amino acids. TCRdb recomputed calls from the PCR reads with MiXCR, one row per CDR3 protein. The repertoire includes more than 9,500 distinct CDR3 sequences, around 48% of them detected once, and approximately 26% sits in the top ten. The sequence derives from a female donor with lung adenocarcinoma. The CD4 and CD8 labels of this study may be unreliable. The specimen sequenced was CD8+ T cells from the margin of a lung tumor. This chain uses TRBV12-3 or TRBV12-4 with TRBJ2-1, with TRBD1 identical over 7 bases. The closer fit of TRBJ2-7 to the DNA end suggests the J call may be wrong. The CDR3 is CASSLMTGTTTYEQYF. The CDR3 bases are TGTGCCAGCAGCCTAATGACAGGGACCACTACCTACGAGCAGTACTTC.